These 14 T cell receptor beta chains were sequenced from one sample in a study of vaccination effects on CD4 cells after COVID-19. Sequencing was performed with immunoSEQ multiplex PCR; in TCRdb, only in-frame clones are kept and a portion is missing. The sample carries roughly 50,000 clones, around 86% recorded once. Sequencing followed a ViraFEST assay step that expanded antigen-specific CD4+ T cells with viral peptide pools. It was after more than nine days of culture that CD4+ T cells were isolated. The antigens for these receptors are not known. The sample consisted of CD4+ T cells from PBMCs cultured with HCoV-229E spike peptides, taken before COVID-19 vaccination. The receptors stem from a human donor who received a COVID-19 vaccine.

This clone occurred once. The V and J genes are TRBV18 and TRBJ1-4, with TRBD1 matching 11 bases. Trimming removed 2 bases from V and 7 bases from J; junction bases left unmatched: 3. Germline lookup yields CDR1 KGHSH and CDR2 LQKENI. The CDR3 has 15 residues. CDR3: CASSPMGQGGEKLFF. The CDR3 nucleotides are TGTGCCAGCTCACCAATGGGACAGGGGGGTGAAAAACTGTTTTTT. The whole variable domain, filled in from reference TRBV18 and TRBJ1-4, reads NAGVMQNPRHLVRRRGQEARLRCSPMKGHSHVYWYRQLPEEGLKFMVYLQKENIIDESGMPKERFSAEFPKEGPSILRIQQVVRGDSAAYFCASSPMGQGGEKLFFGSGTQLSVL.

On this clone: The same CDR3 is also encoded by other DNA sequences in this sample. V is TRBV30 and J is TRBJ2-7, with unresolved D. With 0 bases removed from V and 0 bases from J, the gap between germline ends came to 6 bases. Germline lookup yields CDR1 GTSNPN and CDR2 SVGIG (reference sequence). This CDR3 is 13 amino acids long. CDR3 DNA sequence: TGTGCCTGGAGTGTGGGTAGCTCCTACGAGCAGTACGTC. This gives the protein CAWSVGSSYEQYV.

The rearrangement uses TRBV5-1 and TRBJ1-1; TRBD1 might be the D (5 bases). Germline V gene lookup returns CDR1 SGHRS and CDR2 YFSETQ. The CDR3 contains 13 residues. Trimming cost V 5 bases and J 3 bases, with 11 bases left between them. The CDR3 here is CASSFGGDTEAFF. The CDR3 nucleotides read TGCGCCAGCAGTTTTGGGGGTGACACTGAAGCTTTCTTT.

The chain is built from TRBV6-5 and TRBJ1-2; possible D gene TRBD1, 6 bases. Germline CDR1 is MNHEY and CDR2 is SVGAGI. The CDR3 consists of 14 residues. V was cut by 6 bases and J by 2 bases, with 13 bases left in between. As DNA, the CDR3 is TGTGCCAGCAGAGGGGGACTCCAGAACTATGGCTACACCTTC. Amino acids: CASRGGLQNYGYTF.

The CDR3 bases are TGTGCCACCAGTTCACAGGGAAGGTACGAGCAGTACGTC. Translated: CATSSQGRYEQYV. The chain employs TRBV10-3 and TRBJ2-7; maybe TRBD1 (6 bases). Germline V gene lookup returns CDR1 ENHRY and CDR2 SYGVKD. CDR3 length equals 13 residues.

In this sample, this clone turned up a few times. CDR3 DNA: TGTGCCAGCAGTTTATACCAGGGGGGCACTGAAGCTTTCTTT. Protein sequence: CASSLYQGGTEAFF. The J gene is TRBJ1-1, the V gene TRBV28; TRBD1 matches 7 bases. Germline loops: CDR1 MDHEN, CDR2 SYDVKM. V dropped 1 base and J dropped 4; count of bases not matched to a gene: 3. CDR3 size: 14 residues.

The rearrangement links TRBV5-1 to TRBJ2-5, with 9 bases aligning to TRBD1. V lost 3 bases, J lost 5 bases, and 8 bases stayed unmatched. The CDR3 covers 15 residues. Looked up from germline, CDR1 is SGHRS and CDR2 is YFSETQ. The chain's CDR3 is CASSSTTGGGETQYF. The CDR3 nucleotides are TGCGCCAGCAGCTCCACGACAGGGGGTGGGGAGACCCAGTACTTC. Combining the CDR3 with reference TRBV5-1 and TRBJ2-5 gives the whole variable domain KAGVTQTPRYLIKTRGQQVTLSCSPISGHRSVSWYQQTPGQGLQFLFEYFSETQRNKGNFPGRFSGRQFSNSRSEMNVSTLELGDSALYLCASSSTTGGGETQYFGPGTRLLVL.

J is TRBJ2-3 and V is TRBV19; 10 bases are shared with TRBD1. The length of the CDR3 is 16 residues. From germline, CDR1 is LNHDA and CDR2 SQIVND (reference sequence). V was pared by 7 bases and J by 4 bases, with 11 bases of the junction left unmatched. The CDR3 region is CASTAAGQGRADTQYF. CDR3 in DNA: TGTGCCAGTACCGCAGCGGGACAGGGGCGCGCAGATACGCAGTATTTT.

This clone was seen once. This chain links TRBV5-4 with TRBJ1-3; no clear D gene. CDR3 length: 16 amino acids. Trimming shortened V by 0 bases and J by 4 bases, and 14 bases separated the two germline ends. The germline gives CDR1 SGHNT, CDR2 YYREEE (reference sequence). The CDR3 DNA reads TGTGCCAGCAGCTTGGGTGGGCCCCGAACGGGAAACACCATATATTTT. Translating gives CASSLGGPRTGNTIYF.

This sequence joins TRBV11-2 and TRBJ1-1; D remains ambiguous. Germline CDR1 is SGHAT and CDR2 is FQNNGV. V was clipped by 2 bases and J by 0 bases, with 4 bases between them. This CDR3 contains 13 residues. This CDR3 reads CASSLQLNTEAFF. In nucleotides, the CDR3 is TGTGCCAGCAGCTTACAGCTGAACACTGAAGCTTTCTTT.

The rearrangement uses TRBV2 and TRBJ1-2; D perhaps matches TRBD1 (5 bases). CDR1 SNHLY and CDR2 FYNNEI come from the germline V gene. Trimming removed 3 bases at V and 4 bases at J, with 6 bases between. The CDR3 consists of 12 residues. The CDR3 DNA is TGTGCCAGCAGTGAGAGGGGCTATGGCTACACCTTC. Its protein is CASSERGYGYTF. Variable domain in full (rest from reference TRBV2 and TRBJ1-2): EPEVTQTPSHQVTQMGQEVILRCVPISNHLYFYWYRQILGQKVEFLVSFYNNEISEKSEIFDDQFSVERPDGSNFTLKIRSTKLEDSAMYFCASSERGYGYTFGSGTRLTVV.

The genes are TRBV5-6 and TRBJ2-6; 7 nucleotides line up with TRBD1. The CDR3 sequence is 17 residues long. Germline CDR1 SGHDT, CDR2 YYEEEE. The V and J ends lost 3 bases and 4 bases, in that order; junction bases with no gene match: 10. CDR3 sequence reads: CASSSTMTGYGANVLTF. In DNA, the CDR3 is TGTGCCAGCAGCTCGACAATGACAGGGTACGGGGCCAACGTCCTGACTTTC.

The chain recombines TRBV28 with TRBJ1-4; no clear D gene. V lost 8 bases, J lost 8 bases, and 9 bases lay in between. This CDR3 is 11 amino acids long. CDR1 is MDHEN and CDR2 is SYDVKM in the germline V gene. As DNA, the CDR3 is TGTGCCAGCTACGGTGGGGAAAAACTGTTTTTT. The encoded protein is CASYGGEKLFF.

CDR3 sequence reads: CASSLLGSSYNEQFF. As DNA, the CDR3 is TGCGCCAGCAGCTTGTTAGGGAGCTCCTACAATGAGCAGTTCTTC. The chain has TRBV5-1 and TRBJ2-1; a weak D match, TRBD2 (5 bases). V was shortened by 1 base and J by 0 bases, with 8 bases between the two germline ends. This CDR3 spans 15 amino acids. Germline loops: CDR1 SGHRS, CDR2 YFSETQ.